This record covers a single TCR beta chain. The antigen is unknown. This sample is part of a study of CD8 T cells in Susac syndrome. Study observations and caveats: That the number of individuals in its TCR sequencing and HLA analysis was relatively small was acknowledged by the study.

The RNA, roughly 0.5 to 1 ug, was put through reverse transcription using random hexamers. The amplification used immunoSEQ multiplex PCR on TCR beta CDR3; it spanned 54 Vbeta and 13 Jbeta. TCRdb re-derived calls from the immunoSEQ multiplex PCR reads in MiXCR, one entry per CDR3 protein. The sample carries some 120,000 distinct CDR3 sequences, around 94% recorded once. Germline CDR1 is SNHLY and CDR2 is FYNNEI. The CDR3 is 15 residues long. Trimming cost V 6 bases and J 4 bases; bases outside gene matches: 8. CD8+ and CD4+ T cells from blood underwent TCR beta sequencing, which was carried out in a high-throughput format. The multiple sclerosis controls were treatment-naive patients affected by stable or active relapsing-remitting disease.

What was sequenced was CD4+ T cells from PBMCs. The chain links TRBV2 to TRBJ1-5; 8 bases map to TRBD1. The receptor's source is a human donor with multiple sclerosis. For the CDR3, the DNA is TGTGCCAGCAGATATGACAGGGGTGAAAATCAGCCCCAGCATTTT. This translates into CASRYDRGENQPQHF.